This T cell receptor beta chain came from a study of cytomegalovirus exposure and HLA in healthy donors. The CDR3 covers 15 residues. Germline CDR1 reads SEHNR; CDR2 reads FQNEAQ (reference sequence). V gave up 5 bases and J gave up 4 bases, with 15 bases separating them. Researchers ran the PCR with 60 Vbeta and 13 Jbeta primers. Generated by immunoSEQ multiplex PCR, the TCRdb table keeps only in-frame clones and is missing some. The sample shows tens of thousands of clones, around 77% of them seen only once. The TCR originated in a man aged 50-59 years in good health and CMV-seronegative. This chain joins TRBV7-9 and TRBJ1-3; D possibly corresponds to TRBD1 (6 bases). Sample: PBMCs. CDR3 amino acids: CASSITGSGGNTIYF. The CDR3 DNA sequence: TGTGCCAGCAGCATTACAGGGTCTGGGGGAAACACCATATATTTT.